This entry concerns a single T cell receptor (beta chain). Antigen unknown. This sample is drawn from a study of graft-versus-host responses after intestinal transplantation. Whole-study context: Those transplanted obtained multivisceral, liver-intestinal, or isolated intestinal grafts. Study-level findings and limits: Peak levels of circulating GvH clones tracked with early post-transplant HvG declines. GvH clones surfaced in recipient marrow, some emerging earlier in ileum or blood.

The junction had 9 bases not matched to a gene; V was cut back by 3 bases and J by 8 bases. The V gene's germline CDR1 is SGHVS and CDR2 FNYEAQ. The CDR3 is made up of 15 amino acids. TCRdb keeps only in-frame clones here, not all; method: immunoSEQ multiplex PCR. The sample includes under 150,000 clones, around nine tenths seen only once; the top ten take approximately 0.17%. The source is a human donor who received an intestinal transplant. Specimen: unstimulated CD4+ T cells sorted from spleen or lymph node cells, collected before intestinal transplant. The chain recombines TRBV7-6 with TRBJ1-3, with 8 bases matching TRBD1. The CDR3 DNA sequence: TGTGCCAGCAGCTTCAGGGGGCCTGACGGAGACACCATATATTTT. It codes for CASSFRGPDGDTIYF.